What follows is one TCR beta chain and its context. What it recognizes is unknown. V was shortened by 2 bases and J by 7 bases, with 24 bases between the two germline ends. Germline CDR1 reads MNHEY; CDR2 reads SMNVEV (reference sequence). The CDR3 extends over 18 amino acids. This sample was taken from a study of T cell responses to AZD1222 COVID-19 vaccine. General study results and limits: Regions left unmutated in variants are reportedly the target of nearly half of spike-specific TCRs.

Some clones are missing from TCRdb's copy, which holds only in-frame ones; the method was immunoSEQ multiplex PCR. The table records 200,000 or so clones, about 90% of them present only once. This clonotype was sampled from an adult in good health. The chain uses TRBV27 and TRBJ2-1, with a weak D call TRBD2 (6 bases). This material consisted of peripheral blood, taken on day 0 of AZD1222 vaccination. DNA of the CDR3: TGTGCCAGCAGTTTAACCTACTCCGGGCCTACGGAGGGGAATGAGCAGTTCTTC. Encoded protein: CASSLTYSGPTEGNEQFF.